The clone carrying this TCR beta chain occurred many times. Its antigen remains unidentified. Germline CDR1 reads GTSNPN; CDR2 reads SVGIG (reference sequence). This CDR3 has 15 residues. V was clipped by 2 bases and J by 6 bases, with 19 bases between them. This sample is drawn from a study of regulatory T cells in long-lasting Graves disease. About the research overall: Prior antithyroid drug treatment in newly diagnosed Graves' patients lasted under 3 months. General observations from the study: Persistent disease was associated with favored TRBV28 usage and with favored use of TRBJ1-2 and TRBJ2-5.

Both iRepertoire HTBI primers and Arm-PCR of CDR3 regions were used to build the TCR beta libraries. Original methodology: Spanning all samples, the identified segments comprised 62 TRBV and around 15 TRBJ. TCRdb re-called the multiplex PCR reads through MiXCR, storing one row per CDR3 protein. In this record, the V and J calls reflect TCRdb's handling and not the investigators' own analysis. The sample has approximately 300,000 distinct CDR3 sequences; more than 15% are singletons. The time point here: newly diagnosed GD, antithyroid drugs for less than 3 months. After RNA was extracted from PBMCs, the TCR library was made from it.

J is TRBJ1-2 and V is TRBV30; weak D call: TRBD1 (6 bases). The sequence derives from a female donor with Graves disease. The sequencing here drew on peripheral blood mononuclear cells (PBMCs), taken at new diagnosis, from a patient treated with antithyroid drugs. CDR3 residues: CAWSLLGGLGDGYTF. The CDR3 DNA follows: TGTGCCTGGAGTCTATTAGGGGGACTCGGCGATGGCTACACCTTC.